The next 24 T cell receptor beta chains were all read from a single sample in a study of T cell responses to AZD1222 COVID-19 vaccine. The data were produced by immunoSEQ multiplex PCR, yet TCRdb's version contains in-frame clones alone and is incomplete. The repertoire consists of roughly 120,000 clones, with 70% to 90% occurring once and the leading ten covering about 1.5%. Sequencing used peripheral blood, obtained on day 0 of AZD1222 vaccination. Receptors originate from an adult in good health.

The J gene is TRBJ2-7, the V gene TRBV14, with 7 nucleotides matching TRBD2. J lost 7 bases, V lost 1 base, and 4 bases had no gene match. The CDR3 is made up of 13 amino acids. CDR1 is SGHDN, CDR2 FVKESK, per germline. The CDR3 bases are TGTGCCAGCAGCCAAGCCCTGGGGGGGGAGCAGTACTTC. Translation: CASSQALGGEQYF.

The rearrangement joins TRBV11-3 to TRBJ1-2; D unresolved. This CDR3 comprises 13 residues. CDR1 and CDR2 (germline): SGHNT, YENEEA. V shed 4 bases and J shed 8 bases, with 14 bases lying between them. CDR3 residues: CASSSGLGRGYTF. Written as DNA, the CDR3 is TGTGCCAGCAGCTCAGGTCTGGGCCGGGGCTACACCTTC.

The chain couples TRBV5-6 to TRBJ1-2; TRBD1 is a possible D gene (5 bases). Germline lookup yields CDR1 SGHDT and CDR2 YYEEEE. The CDR3 has 14 residues. Trimming removed 0 bases at V and 4 bases at J, with 10 bases between. The CDR3 here is CASSLVDGGYGYTF. The CDR3 DNA sequence: TGTGCCAGCAGCTTGGTCGACGGGGGCTATGGCTACACCTTC.

The gene calls are TRBV14 and TRBJ1-1, with 7 bases that match TRBD1. V lost 4 bases, J lost 4 bases, and 9 bases stayed unmatched. Germline CDR1 reads SGHDN; CDR2 reads FVKESK. This CDR3 contains 15 residues. As DNA, the CDR3 is TGTGCCAGCAGCCCTTCCCTTTACAGGGGCACTGAAGCTTTCTTT. This sequence encodes CASSPSLYRGTEAFF.

The chain employs TRBV5-1 and TRBJ2-1; D not resolved. V was cut by 1 base and J by 5 bases, with 13 bases left in between. CDR1 and CDR2 from the germline V gene are SGHRS and YFSETQ. The length of the CDR3 is 15 residues. The CDR3: CASSLRPFGNNEQFF. CDR3 bases: TGCGCCAGCAGCTTGCGACCGTTTGGGAACAATGAGCAGTTCTTC.

The chain carries TRBV6-5 and TRBJ1-5, with D uncertain. Germline-derived CDR1 and CDR2 are MNHEY and SVGAGI. With 6 bases removed from V and 5 bases from J, the gap between germline ends came to 17 bases. CDR3 length: 15 residues. CDR3 in amino acids: CASRNAGRVYQPQHF. The CDR3 DNA sequence: TGTGCCAGCAGAAACGCGGGGAGGGTCTATCAGCCCCAGCATTTT.

This chain connects TRBV5-8 to TRBJ2-7, with 7 bases that match TRBD1. V lost 4 bases to trimming and J lost 2 bases; unmatched junction nucleotides: 12. CDR1 is SGHTS and CDR2 is YDEGEE in the germline V gene. CDR3 length equals 16 residues. CDR3 amino acids: CASSPGTTGYTYEQYF. The DNA for the CDR3 is TGTGCCAGCAGCCCCGGCACGACAGGGTACACCTACGAGCAGTACTTC.

This chain links TRBV6-5 with TRBJ1-2; D remains ambiguous. The CDR3 length is 14 residues. Trimming stripped 6 bases from V and 4 bases from J, with 15 bases between. Germline lookup yields CDR1 MNHEY and CDR2 SVGAGI. The CDR3 DNA reads TGTGCCAGCAGCTCCGGGAGCAGCCTCTATGGCTACACCTTC. This encodes CASSSGSSLYGYTF.

The J gene is TRBJ2-2, the V gene TRBV30; no definite D call. CDR1 and CDR2 from the germline V gene are GTSNPN and SVGIG (reference sequence). With 4 bases removed from V and 3 bases from J, the gap between germline ends came to 3 bases. The CDR3 is 11 amino acids. The DNA for the CDR3 is TGTGCCTGGAAGTACACCGGGGAGCTGTTTTTT. This gives the protein CAWKYTGELFF.

CDR3 nucleotides: TGCGCCAGCAGCCATATAGGCTCCGGGACAGGGGTCTACGAGCAGTACTTC. Protein: CASSHIGSGTGVYEQYF. The V gene is TRBV4-3, the J gene TRBJ2-7; 10 nucleotides align to TRBD1. This CDR3 is 17 amino acids long. Germline V CDR1 and CDR2: LGHNA, YSLEER. The V segment lost 3 bases and the J segment 3 bases; nucleotides outside the gene matches: 11.

CDR3 sequence: CASSDLGRAKYF. The CDR3 coding sequence is TGTGCCAGCAGTGATTTGGGCAGGGCCAAGTATTTT. The chain joins TRBV2 to TRBJ2-3, with D perhaps matching TRBD1 (5 bases). V lost 3 bases and J 13 bases, leaving 14 bases between the germline ends. CDR1 is SNHLY, CDR2 FYNNEI, per germline. The CDR3 is 12 amino acids.

This clone occurred a few times. J is TRBJ1-1 and V is TRBV28, with TRBD1 as a possible D gene (5 bases). Germline-derived CDR1 and CDR2 are MDHEN and SYDVKM. The V gene lost 6 bases and the J gene lost 10 bases, with 15 bases spanning the gap. CDR3 length: 12 amino acids. The CDR3, as DNA: TGTGCCAGCAGGCTGGGGGGGGAGCGAGCTTTCTTT. Translating gives CASRLGGERAFF. The complete variable domain, with remaining parts taken from reference TRBV28 and TRBJ1-1, reads DVKVTQSSRYLVKRTGEKVFLECVQDMDHENMFWYRQDPGLGLRLIYFSYDVKMKEKGDIPEGYSVSREKKERFSLILESASTNQTSMYLCASRLGGERAFFGQGTRLTVV.

This clone is medium-sized (0.01 to 0.1%) by share. The gene calls are TRBV9 and TRBJ2-2; TRBD2 aligns across 10 bases. The CDR3 is 17 residues long. After removal of 0 bases from V and 6 bases from J, the junction contained 8 bases not matched to a gene. The germline V gene has CDR1 SGDLS and CDR2 YYNGEE. Here the CDR3 reads CASSVEAGGPSSGELFF. The DNA for the CDR3 is TGTGCCAGCAGCGTAGAAGCGGGAGGGCCCTCGTCCGGGGAGCTGTTTTTT.

This chain links TRBV27 with TRBJ2-1, with a possible D match to TRBD2 (5 bases). The CDR3 runs 14 residues. Per germline, CDR1 MNHEY and CDR2 SMNVEV (reference sequence). V was shortened by 2 bases and J by 2 bases, with 7 bases between the two germline ends. The CDR3 loop reads CASSLSGAYNEQFF. The CDR3 nucleotides are TGTGCCAGCAGTTTAAGCGGAGCCTACAATGAGCAGTTCTTC.

The V and J genes are TRBV9 and TRBJ2-5; possibly TRBD1 for D (6 bases). The CDR3 runs to 16 residues. Trimming removed 4 bases at V and 3 bases at J, with 19 bases between. Germline assignment: CDR1 SGDLS and CDR2 YYNGEE. The CDR3 protein is CASSTLIGDIEETQYF. CDR3 coding DNA: TGTGCCAGCAGCACCCTCATAGGGGACATCGAAGAGACCCAGTACTTC.

This clone was seen a few times. The rearrangement joins TRBV11-2 to TRBJ2-5, with 10 bases matching TRBD2. Germline V gene lookup returns CDR1 SGHAT and CDR2 FQNNGV. Unmatched junction bases numbered 4, after V lost 4 bases and J lost 2 bases. The CDR3 covers 15 residues. This CDR3 reads CASSYQRGGQETQYF. Written as DNA, the CDR3 is TGTGCCAGCAGCTACCAGCGGGGGGGACAAGAGACCCAGTACTTC. Complete variable domain (other parts from reference TRBV11-2 and TRBJ2-5): EAGVAQSPRYKIIEKRQSVAFWCNPISGHATLYWYQQILGQGPKLLIQFQNNGVVDDSQLPKDRFSAERLKGVDSTLKIQPAKLEDSAVYLCASSYQRGGQETQYFGPGTRLLVL.

This clone occurred a few times. The gene calls are TRBV7-3 and TRBJ2-7, with 10 bases fitting TRBD2. CDR3 length: 15 residues. J gave up 3 bases and V 5 bases, and 7 bases lay outside the gene matches. Germline values: CDR1 SGHTA, CDR2 FQGTGA. The CDR3, as DNA: TGTGCCAGCAGCCGCGGGACTAGCGAGTACTACGAGCAGTACTTC. Amino acid sequence: CASSRGTSEYYEQYF.

The chain uses TRBV18 and TRBJ2-3; D remains ambiguous. Germline loops: CDR1 KGHSH, CDR2 LQKENI. The CDR3 has 12 amino acids. Trimming removed 3 bases at V and 5 bases at J, with 6 bases between. The CDR3 loop is CASSPQRDTQYF. CDR3 in DNA: TGTGCCAGCTCACCTCAGAGAGATACGCAGTATTTT. Full variable domain (missing parts from reference TRBV18 and TRBJ2-3): NAGVMQNPRHLVRRRGQEARLRCSPMKGHSHVYWYRQLPEEGLKFMVYLQKENIIDESGMPKERFSAEFPKEGPSILRIQQVVRGDSAAYFCASSPQRDTQYFGPGTRLTVL.

The CDR3 is CASSLVTTGGAGGANVLTF. CDR3 nucleotide sequence: TGTGCCAGCAGCTTAGTTACTACAGGGGGCGCAGGTGGGGCCAACGTCCTGACTTTC. The rearrangement uses TRBV7-6 and TRBJ2-6; TRBD1 aligns across 9 bases. The CDR3 loop spans 19 amino acids. CDR1 is SGHVS and CDR2 is FNYEAQ in the germline V gene. The V segment lost 1 base and the J segment 3 bases; nucleotides outside the gene matches: 10. The entire variable domain, with the rest obtained from reference TRBV7-6 and TRBJ2-6, is as follows: GAGVSQSPRYKVTKRGQDVALRCDPISGHVSLYWYRQALGQGPEFLTYFNYEAQQDKSGLPNDRFSAERPEGSISTLTIQRTEQRDSAMYRCASSLVTTGGAGGANVLTFGAGSRLTVL.

The genes are TRBV19 and TRBJ1-5; D is uncertain. The germline V and J ends were trimmed by 0 bases and 3 bases, with 9 bases remaining between them. This CDR3 is built from 15 residues. From germline, CDR1 is LNHDA and CDR2 SQIVND (reference sequence). This CDR3 is CASSIDVGNNQPQHF. CDR3 coding DNA: TGTGCCAGTAGTATAGATGTAGGGAACAATCAGCCCCAGCATTTT.

This clone was seen once. The rearrangement links TRBV28 to TRBJ1-2, with 7 positions matching TRBD1. CDR1 and CDR2 (germline): MDHEN, SYDVKM. This CDR3 has 15 residues. J gave up 4 bases and V 5 bases, and 10 bases lay outside the gene matches. The CDR3 is CASSLTGANSYGYTF. CDR3 DNA: TGTGCCAGCAGTCTAACAGGGGCGAACTCCTATGGCTACACCTTC.

The chain carries TRBV14 and TRBJ1-2; D not certain. CDR3 length equals 15 residues. With 4 bases removed from V and 0 bases from J, the gap between germline ends came to 12 bases. Germline values: CDR1 SGHDN, CDR2 FVKESK. Here the CDR3 DNA reads TGTGCCAGCAGCCCACAGCGGACCTCTAACTATGGCTACACCTTC. Translated, it gives CASSPQRTSNYGYTF.

The chain links TRBV27 to TRBJ2-5, with D perhaps matching TRBD1 or TRBD2 (5 bases each). V lost 6 bases to trimming and J lost 2 bases, with 16 bases between them. The CDR3 is 15 amino acids. From germline, CDR1 is MNHEY and CDR2 SMNVEV (reference sequence). CDR3 DNA sequence: TGTGCCAGCAGCCCCCGTAGGGACCCACAAGAGACCCAGTACTTC. This translates into CASSPRRDPQETQYF.

This chain joins TRBV5-1 and TRBJ1-1; no clear D. The germline gives CDR1 SGHRS, CDR2 YFSETQ. The CDR3 runs 14 residues. The V gene lost 2 bases and the J gene lost 0 bases, with 8 bases spanning the gap. The CDR3 loop reads CASSFAQLNTEAFF. The CDR3 DNA sequence: TGCGCCAGCAGCTTTGCACAGCTGAACACTGAAGCTTTCTTT.